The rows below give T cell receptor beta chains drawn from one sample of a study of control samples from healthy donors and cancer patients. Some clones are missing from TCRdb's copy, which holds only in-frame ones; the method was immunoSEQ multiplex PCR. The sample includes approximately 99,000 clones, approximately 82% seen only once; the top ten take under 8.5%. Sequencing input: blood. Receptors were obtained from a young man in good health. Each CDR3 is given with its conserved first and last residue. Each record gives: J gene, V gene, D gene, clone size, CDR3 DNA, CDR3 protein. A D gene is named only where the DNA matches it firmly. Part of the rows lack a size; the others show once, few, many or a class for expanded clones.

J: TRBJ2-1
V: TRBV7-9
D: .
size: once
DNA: TGTGCCAGCAGCTTAGCAGGCCCGGGGCTTGAGCAGTTCTTC
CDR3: CASSLAGPGLEQFF

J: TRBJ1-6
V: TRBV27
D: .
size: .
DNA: TGTGCCAGCAGACCTACAGGTGGCAATTCACCCCTCCACTTT
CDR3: CASRPTGGNSPLHF

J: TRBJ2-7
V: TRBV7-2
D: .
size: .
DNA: TGTGCCAGCAGCTCCTATCTCGACTACGAGCAGTACTTC
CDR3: CASSSYLDYEQYF

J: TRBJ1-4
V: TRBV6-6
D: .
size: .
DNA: TGTGCCAGCAGTTACTCGACCCGACCTAATGAAAAACTGTTTTTT
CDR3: CASSYSTRPNEKLFF

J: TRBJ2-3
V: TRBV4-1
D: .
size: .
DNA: TGCGCCAGCAGCCAAGTTGGGGGGATCGGGGCAGATACGCAGTATTTT
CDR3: CASSQVGGIGADTQYF

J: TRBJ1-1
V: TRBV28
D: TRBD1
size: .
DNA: TGTGCCAGCAGTTTTTTGGGACAGGGATCCACTGAAGCTTTCTTT
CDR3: CASSFLGQGSTEAFF

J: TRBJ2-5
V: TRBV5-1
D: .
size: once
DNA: TGCGCCAGCAGCTTCGGTCGCGGACTCTTACAAGAGACCCAGTACTTC
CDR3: CASSFGRGLLQETQYF

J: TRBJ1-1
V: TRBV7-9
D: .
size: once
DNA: TGTGCCAGCAGCTGGGAAGGGAGGTCGAACACTGAAGCTTTCTTT
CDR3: CASSWEGRSNTEAFF

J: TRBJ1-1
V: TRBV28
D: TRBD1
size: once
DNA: TGTGCCAGCAGAAGGGCCGGGACAGGGAACACTGAAGCTTTCTTT
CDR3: CASRRAGTGNTEAFF

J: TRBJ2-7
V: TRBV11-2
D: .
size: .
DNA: TGTGCCAGCAGCTTAGACCGGGGTTTTAGCTCCTACGAGCAGTACTTC
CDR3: CASSLDRGFSSYEQYF

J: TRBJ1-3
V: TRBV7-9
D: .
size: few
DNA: TGTGCCAGCAGAATAGGAGCGGCAAACACCATATATTTT
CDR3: CASRIGAANTIYF

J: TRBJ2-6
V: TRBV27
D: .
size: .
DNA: TGTGCCAGTCGTTATCAGGGAAATGGGGCCAACGTCCTGACTTTC
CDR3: CASRYQGNGANVLTF

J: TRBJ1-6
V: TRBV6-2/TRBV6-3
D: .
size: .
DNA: TGTGCCAGCAGCGGGCGCCTCGATTATTCACCCCTCCACTTT
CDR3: CASSGRLDYSPLHF

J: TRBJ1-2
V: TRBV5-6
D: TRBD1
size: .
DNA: TGTGCCAGCAGCGAGCTACAGGGGGCGGACTATGGCTACACCTTC
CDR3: CASSELQGADYGYTF

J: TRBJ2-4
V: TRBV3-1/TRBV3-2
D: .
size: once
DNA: TGTGCCAGCAGCCAAGACACCAATGTCGGGAGAAGGAAAAACATTCAGTACTTC
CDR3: CASSQDTNVGRRKNIQYF

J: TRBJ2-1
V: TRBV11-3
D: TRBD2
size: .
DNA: TGTGCCAGCAGCTTCGGGGGGGCTGGCAGGGGCGATGAGCAGTTCTTC
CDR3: CASSFGGAGRGDEQFF

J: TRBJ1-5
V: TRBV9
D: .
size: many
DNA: TGTGCCAGCAGCGTATATGGACACCGAAGCGACAATCAGCCCCAGCATTTT
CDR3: CASSVYGHRSDNQPQHF

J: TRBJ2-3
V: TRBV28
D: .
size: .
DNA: TGTGCCAGCAGCCTCGGTGAGGGCCGAGGGACAGATACGCAGTATTTT
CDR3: CASSLGEGRGTDTQYF

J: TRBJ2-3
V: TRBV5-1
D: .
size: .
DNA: TGCGCCAGCAGGACCTCCGGCGCAGATACGCAGTATTTT
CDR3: CASRTSGADTQYF

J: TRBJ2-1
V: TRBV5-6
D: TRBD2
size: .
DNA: TGTGCCAGCAGCTTGTTCAGCGGGGGGCAATACTACAATGAGCAGTTCTTC
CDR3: CASSLFSGGQYYNEQFF

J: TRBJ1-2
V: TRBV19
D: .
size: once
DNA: TGTGCCAGTAGTATGGATCAGGACCGAAACTATGGCTACACCTTC
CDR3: CASSMDQDRNYGYTF

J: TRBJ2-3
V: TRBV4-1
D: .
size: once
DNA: TGCGCCAGCAGCCAAGTTACGTCGCTCTCCACAGATACGCAGTATTTT
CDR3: CASSQVTSLSTDTQYF

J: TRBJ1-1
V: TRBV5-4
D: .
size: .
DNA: TGTGCCAGCAGCTCCGTGGCGAGGTCCACTGAAGCTTTCTTT
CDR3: CASSSVARSTEAFF

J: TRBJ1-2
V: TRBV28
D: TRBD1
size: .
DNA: TGTGCCAGCAGACCCCCGAGGGGGCAGTCTTCTGGCTACACCTTC
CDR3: CASRPPRGQSSGYTF

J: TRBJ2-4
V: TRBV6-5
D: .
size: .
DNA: TGTGCCAGCAGCCTACTTTCAGCCAAAAACATTCAGTACTTC
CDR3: CASSLLSAKNIQYF

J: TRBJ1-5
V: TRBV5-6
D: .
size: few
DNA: TGTGCCAGCAGCTTAGCCTCCGGGGGGCAGCCCCAGCATTTT
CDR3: CASSLASGGQPQHF

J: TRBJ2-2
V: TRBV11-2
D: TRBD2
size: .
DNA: TGTGCCAGCAGCATGCGGGGGGCACACACCGGGGAGCTGTTTTTT
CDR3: CASSMRGAHTGELFF

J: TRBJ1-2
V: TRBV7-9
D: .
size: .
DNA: TGTGCCAGCAGCGTATACGGGGCAATGGGGGGCTACACCTTC
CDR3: CASSVYGAMGGYTF

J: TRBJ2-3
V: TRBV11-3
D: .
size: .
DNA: TGTGCCAGCAGCTTAGATATCCTAGCAGATACGCAGTATTTT
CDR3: CASSLDILADTQYF

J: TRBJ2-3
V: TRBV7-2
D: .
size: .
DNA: TGTGCCAGCAGCTTACAAAGTACTAGCACAGATACGCAGTATTTT
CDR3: CASSLQSTSTDTQYF

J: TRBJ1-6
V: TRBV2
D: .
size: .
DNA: TGTGCCAGCAGTGAAGATCCCTCGTACAATTCACCCCTCCACTTT
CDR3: CASSEDPSYNSPLHF

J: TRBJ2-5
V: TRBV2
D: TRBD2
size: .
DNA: TGTGCCAGCAGTGAAGGACTAGCGGCGCGAGAGACCCAGTACTTC
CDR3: CASSEGLAARETQYF

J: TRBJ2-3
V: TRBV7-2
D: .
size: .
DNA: TGTGCCAGCAGCTTAGCGGTGGCTAGCGGCACAGATACGCAGTATTTT
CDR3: CASSLAVASGTDTQYF

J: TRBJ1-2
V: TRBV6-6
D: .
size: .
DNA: TGTGCCAGCATTCCGGCCGGGGGCGGAAATGGCTACACCTTC
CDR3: CASIPAGGGNGYTF

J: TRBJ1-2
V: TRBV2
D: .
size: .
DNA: TGTGCCAGCGCGGGTCACTATGGCTACACCTTC
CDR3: CASAGHYGYTF

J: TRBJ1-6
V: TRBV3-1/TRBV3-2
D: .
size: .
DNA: TGTGCCAGCAGCCAAGGGGAACGAAATTTCCTCCACTTT
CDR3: CASSQGERNFLHF

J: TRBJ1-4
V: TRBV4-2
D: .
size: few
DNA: TGTGCCAGCAGCCAAGGGCGGGCTAATGAAAAACTGTTTTTT
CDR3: CASSQGRANEKLFF

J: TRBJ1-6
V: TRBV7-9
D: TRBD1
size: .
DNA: TGTGCCAGCAGATGGATCGGGACAGGGCAAAGTAATTCACCCCTCCACTTT
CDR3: CASRWIGTGQSNSPLHF

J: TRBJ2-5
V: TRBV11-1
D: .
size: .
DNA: TGTGCCAGCAGCCCCGCCGGGGTCCGCCAAGAGACCCAGTACTTC
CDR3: CASSPAGVRQETQYF

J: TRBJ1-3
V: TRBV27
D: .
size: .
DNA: TGTGCCAGCAGACCCACGTACTCTGGAAACACCATATATTTT
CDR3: CASRPTYSGNTIYF

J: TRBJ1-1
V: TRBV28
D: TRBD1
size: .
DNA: TGTGCCAGCAGTTTAACAGGGGAAGGGGCGATTCGCACTGAAGCTTTCTTT
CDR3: CASSLTGEGAIRTEAFF

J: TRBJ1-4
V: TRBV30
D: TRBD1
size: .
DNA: TGTGCCTGGATCCGTAGGACAGGGAGAAGTGAAAAACTGTTTTTT
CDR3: CAWIRRTGRSEKLFF

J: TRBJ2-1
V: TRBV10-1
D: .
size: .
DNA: TGCGCCAGCAGTGAGACGCCCTATATCTACAATGAGCAGTTCTTC
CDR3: CASSETPYIYNEQFF

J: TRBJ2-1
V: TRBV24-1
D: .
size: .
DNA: TGTGCCACCAGTGGTACCGACAGTTGGGTGTCGAATGAGCAGTTCTTC
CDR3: CATSGTDSWVSNEQFF

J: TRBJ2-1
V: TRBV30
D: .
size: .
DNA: TGTGCCTGGAGCGCCACATCGGGCTCTGAGCAGTTCTTC
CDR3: CAWSATSGSEQFF